This TCR beta chain is drawn from a study of control samples from healthy donors and cancer patients (dated by TCRdb to 2018 to 2021). CDR1 is given as GTSNPN and CDR2 as SVGIG, both from the germline V gene (reference sequence). Including cysteine and phenylalanine, the CDR3 has 13 amino acids. Only the CDR3 region is kept as DNA, spanning 39 bases read in frame from base 1. V drops 2 bases and J drops 5 bases, leaving 12 bases in between. Concerning this clone: No antigen is known for it. Base-call qualities are not available, and no considerably larger clone is one nucleotide away.

Library construction relied on the immunoSEQ multiplex PCR assay. The source is immuneACCESS, and TCRdb retained only in-frame sequences with V and J called. Part of the clones is not carried over; for the studies checked, unresolved V genes explain less than half of this, and the remainder is unexplained. Across this sample there are some 5,700 clones, with around 70% seen only once. The top ten clonotypes cover 5.5% to 7.5% of the sample. Sequencing was carried out using formalin-fixed, paraffin-embedded tissue. The receptor was derived from a male donor with melanoma. The chain links TRBV30 with TRBJ1-2; possibly the D gene is TRBD1, per 5 matching bases. The CDR3 amino acid sequence is: CAWSLGQLYGYTF. The nucleotide sequence reads as follows: TGTGCCTGGAGTTTGGGGCAACTTTATGGCTACACCTTC.